The 15 T cell receptor beta chains reported below all come from one sample, sequenced in a study of radiotherapy plus CTLA-4 blockade in lung cancer. The assay was immunoSEQ multiplex PCR, and TCRdb's table has in-frame clones only and misses some. Of over 14,000 clones detected, 72% appear once; the ten largest clones hold 40% to 65%. The sample here was peripheral blood, taken from a patient treated with radiotherapy plus ipilimumab. All receptors derive from a human donor with non-small cell lung cancer whose response to radiotherapy plus ipilimumab could not be evaluated.

The chain uses TRBV29-1 and TRBJ1-1; no reliable D call. Per the germline V gene, CDR1 is SQVTM and CDR2 is ANQGSEA. CDR3 length: 11 residues. Trimming removed 3 bases from V and 8 bases from J, with 10 bases in between. The CDR3 is CSVDPGREAFF. As DNA, the CDR3 is TGCAGCGTTGACCCAGGTAGGGAAGCTTTCTTT.

In this sample, this clone turned up once. V gene TRBV5-8 combines with J gene TRBJ2-7, with 8 bases aligning to TRBD1. The V segment lost 2 bases and the J segment 3 bases; nucleotides outside the gene matches: 7. Germline values: CDR1 SGHTS, CDR2 YDEGEE. The CDR3 covers 15 residues. The CDR3 DNA follows: TGTGCCAGCAGCTTTTTGGGGACAGGCAGCTACGAGCAGTACTTC. This gives the protein CASSFLGTGSYEQYF.

The genes are TRBV9 and TRBJ2-1; 8 nucleotides agree with TRBD2. V lost 3 bases and J lost 0; bases outside the gene matches: 2. There are 15 residues in the CDR3. In germline, CDR1 is SGDLS, CDR2 YYNGEE. CDR3 protein: CASSGGTSSYNEQFF. The CDR3 nucleotides read TGTGCCAGCAGCGGCGGGACTAGCTCCTACAATGAGCAGTTCTTC.

The table lists this clone with a few counts. The gene calls are TRBV5-5 and TRBJ2-1, with 8 nucleotides matching TRBD1. This CDR3 contains 16 residues. The germline CDR1 and CDR2 sequences are SGHKS and YYEKEE (reference sequence). V was pared by 1 base and J by 5 bases, with 8 bases of the junction left unmatched. CDR3 nucleotides: TGTGCCAGCAGCTTGTACCCCGGGACAGGCAACAATGAGCAGTTCTTC. Amino acids: CASSLYPGTGNNEQFF.

The V gene is TRBV9, the J gene TRBJ2-1; possible D gene TRBD2, 5 bases. The V gene's germline CDR1 is SGDLS and CDR2 YYNGEE. The CDR3 length is 13 residues. Between the trimmed V and J ends, which lost 0 bases and 9 bases, there was a span of 10 bases. The CDR3 nucleotides are TGTGCCAGCAGCGTAGATACGAGGGTTGAGCAGTTCTTC. This encodes CASSVDTRVEQFF. Drawing the rest from reference TRBV9 and TRBJ2-1, the complete variable domain is DSGVTQTPKHLITATGQRVTLRCSPRSGDLSVYWYQQSLDQGLQFLIQYYNGEERAKGNILERFSAQQFPDLHSELNLSSLELGDSALYFCASSVDTRVEQFFGPGTRLTVL.

This clone was seen only a few times. The chain is built from TRBV7-6 and TRBJ1-6; 7 bases match TRBD1. The CDR3 consists of 14 residues. V shed 6 bases and J 5 bases; nucleotides not matched to a gene: 4. The germline gives CDR1 SGHVS, CDR2 FNYEAQ. The CDR3 reads CASSSGGDNSPLHF. The CDR3 DNA reads as TGTGCCAGCAGTTCAGGGGGTGATAATTCACCCCTCCACTTT.

The J gene is TRBJ1-1, the V gene TRBV30, with a possible D match to TRBD1 (5 bases). V was trimmed by 2 bases and J by 3 bases, leaving 7 bases between them. The CDR3 sequence is 12 residues long. CDR1 and CDR2 from the germline V gene are GTSNPN and SVGIG (reference sequence). The CDR3 DNA sequence: TGTGCCTGGAGTCCGACAGACACTGAAGCTTTCTTT. Its protein product is CAWSPTDTEAFF.

The chain recombines TRBV10-3 with TRBJ2-5; possibly TRBD2 for D (7 bases). Trimming took off 0 bases at V and 4 bases at J, with 12 bases between the two ends. CDR1 is ENHRY, CDR2 SYGVKD, per germline. The CDR3 length is 15 residues. In nucleotides, the CDR3 is TGTGCCATCAGTGAGTCGGGGGGGCCGGGAGAGACCCAGTACTTC. Translating it yields CAISESGGPGETQYF.

V gene TRBV7-2 combines with J gene TRBJ1-1; D possibly corresponds to TRBD1 (5 bases). Germline V gene sequence: CDR1 SGHTA, CDR2 FQGNSA. The CDR3 runs 14 residues. The V end lost 7 bases, the J end lost 1 base, and 13 bases lay between the germline ends. The CDR3 bases are TGTGCCAGCACCCCAGACAGACCGAACACTGAAGCTTTCTTT. This encodes CASTPDRPNTEAFF.

The genes are TRBV18 and TRBJ2-7; TRBD2 aligns across 8 bases. CDR1 is KGHSH, CDR2 LQKENI, per germline. The V and J ends lost 3 bases and 3 bases, in that order; junction bases with no gene match: 7. The CDR3 contains 15 residues. The CDR3 loop reads CASSPSSGGNYEQYV. DNA for the CDR3: TGTGCCAGCTCACCCTCCAGCGGGGGAAACTACGAGCAGTACGTC.

This chain joins TRBV9 and TRBJ2-1; D gene ambiguous. CDR1 is SGDLS and CDR2 is YYNGEE in the germline V gene. The CDR3 totals 16 residues. Trimming pared 0 bases from V and 4 bases from J, leaving 14 bases between. Here the CDR3 reads CASSVAGAFRYNEQFF. CDR3 nucleotides: TGTGCCAGCAGCGTAGCTGGCGCGTTCAGGTACAATGAGCAGTTCTTC. The full variable domain, completed using reference TRBV9 and TRBJ2-1, is DSGVTQTPKHLITATGQRVTLRCSPRSGDLSVYWYQQSLDQGLQFLIQYYNGEERAKGNILERFSAQQFPDLHSELNLSSLELGDSALYFCASSVAGAFRYNEQFFGPGTRLTVL.

J is TRBJ1-1 and V is TRBV6-1; TRBD1 matches at 7 bases. This CDR3 contains 14 residues. V dropped 6 bases and J dropped 4; count of bases not matched to a gene: 8. The germline V gene encodes CDR1 MNHNS and CDR2 SASEGT. The CDR3 DNA sequence: TGTGCCAGCAGCCACAGGGGTGAGAGCACTGAAGCTTTCTTT. Translation gives CASSHRGESTEAFF.

In its sample, this clone is medium-sized. The rearrangement joins TRBV10-3 to TRBJ1-2, with TRBD1 identical over 10 bases. Looked up from germline, CDR1 is ENHRY and CDR2 is SYGVKD. The CDR3 covers 16 residues. With V trimmed by 10 bases and J by 8 bases, 19 bases remained unmatched. DNA of the CDR3: TGTGCCACCCACTCCGGGACAGGGGAATTATTTCGGGGCTACACCTTC. This codes for CATHSGTGELFRGYTF.

J is TRBJ1-2 and V is TRBV27, with a possible D match to TRBD1 (6 bases). This CDR3 comprises 14 residues. The germline V gene encodes CDR1 MNHEY and CDR2 SMNVEV (reference sequence). V lost 4 bases, J lost 5 bases, and 14 bases lay in between. The CDR3 here is CASSSAGVGYGYTF. DNA of the CDR3: TGTGCCAGCAGTTCGGCAGGGGTAGGGTATGGCTACACCTTC.

This clone was found once. The chain is built from TRBV19 and TRBJ2-1; TRBD1 matches 8 bases. This CDR3 contains 15 residues. The ends lost 7 bases at V and 9 bases at J; junction bases unmatched: 14. Germline loops: CDR1 LNHDA, CDR2 SQIVND (reference sequence). The CDR3: CASTPPRAGGFEQFF. CDR3 nucleotide sequence: TGTGCCAGTACCCCCCCGAGGGCAGGGGGCTTTGAGCAGTTCTTC.